This T cell receptor (beta chain) is from a study of shared clonotypes between healthy human individuals. The study's findings and limits: Researchers found naive subsets generally carried larger estimated richness than memory subsets.

About this clone: The antigen is undetermined.

Trimming took off 2 bases at V and 3 bases at J, with 8 bases between the two ends. Germline V gives CDR1 MDHEN, CDR2 SYDVKM. The CDR3 totals 13 residues. The data were produced by immunoSEQ multiplex PCR, yet TCRdb's version contains in-frame clones alone and is incomplete. The sample holds millions of clones, approximately 94% seen once. The V gene is TRBV28, the J gene TRBJ2-7; tentative D call: TRBD2 (6 bases). The source of this sequence is a man between 18 and 29 years old in good health. Sequenced material: naive CD4+ T cells sorted from blood. Documented subset: CD45RA+ positively selected. The CDR3 DNA is TGTGCCAGCAGTTTAGTTAGCGGCTACGAGCAGTACTTC. Translation gives CASSLVSGYEQYF. The whole variable domain, remainder taken from reference TRBV28 and TRBJ2-7, is DVKVTQSSRYLVKRTGEKVFLECVQDMDHENMFWYRQDPGLGLRLIYFSYDVKMKEKGDIPEGYSVSREKKERFSLILESASTNQTSMYLCASSLVSGYEQYFGPGTRLTVT.